Listed below are T cell receptor beta chains from one sample, sequenced in a study of shared clonotypes between healthy human individuals. Generated by immunoSEQ multiplex PCR, the TCRdb table keeps only in-frame clones and is missing some. The sample lists under 850,000 clones; just under 75% were seen once. Sequenced material: memory CD4+ T cells sorted from blood. Source of these receptors: a woman younger than 45 in good health. Both conserved end residues are part of each CDR3. Not all rows give a size; the values are once, few, many and, for expanded clones, a class.

V	size	J	CDR3
TRBV28	-	TRBJ1-1	CASSQAGRTPNTEAFF
TRBV27	-	TRBJ1-2	CASSFSRGPYGYTF
TRBV15	-	TRBJ2-5	CATSRATSGGETQYF
TRBV7-2	few	TRBJ2-3	CASSLYRDTDTQYF
TRBV20-1	-	TRBJ2-7	CSARVGREQYF
TRBV5-1	once	TRBJ1-5	CASSLVTGGDQPQHF
TRBV18	-	TRBJ2-2	CASSRSENTGELFF
TRBV30	few	TRBJ2-1	CACKHGADKYNEQFF
TRBV7-3	-	TRBJ2-2	CASSQGENTGELFF
TRBV2	-	TRBJ1-5	CASSDRAGGYQPQHF
TRBV5-6	-	TRBJ2-2	CASSLDGRRELFF
TRBV5-1	-	TRBJ2-6	CASSLARQAVSGANVLTF
TRBV18	-	TRBJ1-1	CASSVIPRNTEAFF
TRBV7-9	-	TRBJ2-7	CASSLNTPNYEQYF
TRBV2	-	TRBJ2-6	CASSARSGANVLTF
TRBV29-1	-	TRBJ2-1	CSVRWSSYNEQFF
TRBV29-1	-	TRBJ2-1	CSVASRGLFNEQFF
TRBV19	few	TRBJ2-7	CASSIDTSYEQYF
TRBV5-4	once	TRBJ2-7	CASRLAGTYEQYF
TRBV10-3	-	TRBJ1-2	CAISEDRGFYGYTF
TRBV5-1	-	TRBJ2-3	CASSLPSFPADSTDTQYF
TRBV5-1	once	TRBJ2-1	CASSLSVSSYNEQFF
TRBV2	-	TRBJ1-2	CASRGTGQHYGYTF